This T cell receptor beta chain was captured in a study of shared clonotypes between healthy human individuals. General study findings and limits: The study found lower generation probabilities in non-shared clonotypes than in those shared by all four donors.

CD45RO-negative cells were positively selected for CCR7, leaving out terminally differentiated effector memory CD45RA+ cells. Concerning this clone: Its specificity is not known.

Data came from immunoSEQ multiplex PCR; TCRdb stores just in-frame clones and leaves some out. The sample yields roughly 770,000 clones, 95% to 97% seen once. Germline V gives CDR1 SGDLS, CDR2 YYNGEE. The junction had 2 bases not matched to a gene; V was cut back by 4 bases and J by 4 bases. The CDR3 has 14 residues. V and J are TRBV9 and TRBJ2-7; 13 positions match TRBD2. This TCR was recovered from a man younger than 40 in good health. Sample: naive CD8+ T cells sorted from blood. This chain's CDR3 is CASSPGLAGYEQYF. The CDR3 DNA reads TGTGCCAGCAGCCCGGGACTAGCGGGGTACGAGCAGTACTTC.